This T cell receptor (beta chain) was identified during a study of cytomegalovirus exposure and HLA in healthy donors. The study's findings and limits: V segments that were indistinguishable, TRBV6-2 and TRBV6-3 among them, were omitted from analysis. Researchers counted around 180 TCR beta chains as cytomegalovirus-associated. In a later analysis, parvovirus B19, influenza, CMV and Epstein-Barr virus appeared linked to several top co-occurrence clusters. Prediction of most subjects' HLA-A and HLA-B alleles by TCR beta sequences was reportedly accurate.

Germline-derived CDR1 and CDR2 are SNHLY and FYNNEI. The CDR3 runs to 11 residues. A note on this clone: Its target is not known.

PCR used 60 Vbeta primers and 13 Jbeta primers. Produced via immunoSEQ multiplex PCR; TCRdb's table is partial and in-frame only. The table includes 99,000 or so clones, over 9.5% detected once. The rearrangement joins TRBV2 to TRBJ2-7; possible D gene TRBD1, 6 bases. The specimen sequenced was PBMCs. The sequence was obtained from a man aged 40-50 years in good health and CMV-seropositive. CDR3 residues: CASRQGYEQYF. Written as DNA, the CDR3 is TGTGCGTCTCGTCAGGGGTACGAGCAGTACTTC.